This T cell receptor (beta chain) originates from a study of brain T cells in children with intractable seizures. Whole-study results and caveats: Patients' HCMV serostatus was unknown; virus specificity rests on CDR3 similarity alone.

J was trimmed by 4 bases and V by 2 bases; bases with no gene match: 9. From germline, CDR1 is MNHNS and CDR2 SASEGT. This CDR3 is built from 16 residues. As for this clone: Its antigen is not identified.

Some clones are missing from TCRdb's copy, which holds only in-frame ones; the method was immunoSEQ multiplex PCR. The sample lists some 80,000 clones; around nine tenths were seen once. Sequencing used peripheral blood, obtained at surgery. The genes are TRBV6-1 and TRBJ2-5; 8 nucleotides match TRBD2. The source of this sequence is a girl aged 2-10 years with Rasmussen encephalitis and intractable seizures. This CDR3 is CASSESPLAGGETQYF. In DNA, the CDR3 is TGTGCCAGCAGTGAATCGCCGCTAGCGGGTGGAGAGACCCAGTACTTC.